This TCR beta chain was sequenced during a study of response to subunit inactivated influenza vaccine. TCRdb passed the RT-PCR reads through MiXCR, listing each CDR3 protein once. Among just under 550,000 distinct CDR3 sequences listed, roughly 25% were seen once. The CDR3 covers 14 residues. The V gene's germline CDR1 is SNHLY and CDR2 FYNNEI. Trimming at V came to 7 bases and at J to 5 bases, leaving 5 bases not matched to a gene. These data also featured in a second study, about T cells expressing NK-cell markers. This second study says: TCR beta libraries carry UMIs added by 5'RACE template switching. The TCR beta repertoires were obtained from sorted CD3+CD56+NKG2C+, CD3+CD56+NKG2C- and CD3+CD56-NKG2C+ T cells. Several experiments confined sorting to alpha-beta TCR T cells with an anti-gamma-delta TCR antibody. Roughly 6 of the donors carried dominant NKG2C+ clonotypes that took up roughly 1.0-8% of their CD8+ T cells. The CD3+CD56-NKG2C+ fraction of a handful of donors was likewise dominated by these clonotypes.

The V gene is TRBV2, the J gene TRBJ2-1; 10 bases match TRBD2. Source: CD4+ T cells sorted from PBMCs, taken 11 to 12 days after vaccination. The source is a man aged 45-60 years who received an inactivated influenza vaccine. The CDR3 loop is CASMGGLANNEQFF. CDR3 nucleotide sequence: TGTGCCAGCATGGGGGGACTAGCGAACAATGAGCAGTTCTTC.